This TCR beta chain emerged from a study of blood T cell repertoires in COVID-19. Study-level information: Sites across the United States, Italy and Spain contributed samples from acute and convalescent COVID-19. The cDNA or gDNA used as material had been derived from T cells, B-cell-depleted T cells, or PBMCs.

Germline assignment: CDR1 KGHSH and CDR2 LQKENI. This CDR3 region has 13 residues. Trimming left V 3 bases short and J 6 bases short, with 12 bases between. Authors' methods: Amplified reference gene primers provided the basis for estimating nucleated cell counts. Assay used: immunoSEQ multiplex PCR; TCRdb lists only in-frame clones, some missing. V and J calls and clone size come straight from that table; D and trimming were deduced from the DNA. The data contain about 16,000 clones, 85% to 95% of them seen just once; the ten biggest clones take up 5% to 7%. The chain recombines TRBV18 with TRBJ2-7; D is perhaps TRBD2 (7 bases). Sequenced input: peripheral blood. This clonotype was sampled from a human donor in a cohort sampled during active COVID-19. As DNA, the CDR3 is TGTGCCAGCTCACCCCAAAGGGGGGGCGAGCAGTACTTC. This gives the protein CASSPQRGGEQYF.